This T cell receptor beta chain stems from a study of metastatic and nonmetastatic thyroid tumors. At the level of the study: Patients with malignant and benign thyroid disease provided blood and tumor or nodule tissue, whose repertoires were compared.

TCRdb reassembled clones from the PCR reads with MiXCR. The sample holds 35,000 to 45,000 clones, around 20% seen once. Germline assignment: CDR1 SGDLS and CDR2 YYNGEE. V was trimmed by 6 bases and J by 4 bases, leaving 14 bases between them. The CDR3 loop spans 14 amino acids. Patients were all untreated before their thyroid surgery. The sequence came from a female donor with papillary thyroid cancer or a benign thyroid nodule (not recorded which). Some clones in this sample may be carry-over from other donors' samples. Specimen: blood. This chain connects TRBV9 to TRBJ1-3; perhaps TRBD1 as D (5 bases). The CDR3 sequence: CASIKTVSGNTIYF. The CDR3 nucleotides read TGTGCCAGCATTAAGACAGTTTCAGGAAACACCATATATTTT. Drawing the rest from reference TRBV9 and TRBJ1-3, the complete variable domain is DSGVTQTPKHLITATGQRVTLRCSPRSGDLSVYWYQQSLDQGLQFLIQYYNGEERAKGNILERFSAQQFPDLHSELNLSSLELGDSALYFCASIKTVSGNTIYFGEGSWLTVV.